This is a list of T cell receptor beta chains from one sample in a study of identical twins. Using its own MiXCR run on the 5' RACE reads, TCRdb lists one record per CDR3 protein. Here the sample spans about 660,000 distinct CDR3 sequences, more than 6.5% being singletons. These sequences were also reported in another study, on yellow fever vaccine responses in identical twins.

Material: PBMCs. The receptors shown here come from a woman younger than 30 in good health. Each CDR3 is given with its conserved first and last residue. A D gene is named only where the DNA matches it firmly. Where a row states a size, it is once, few, many or the class of an expanded clone; other rows omit it.

D gene	V gene	J gene	clone size	CDR3 protein	CDR3 DNA
TRBD1	TRBV18	TRBJ2-7	NA	CASSPDRGPGEQYF	TGTGCCAGCTCTCCTGACAGGGGGCCGGGCGAGCAGTACTTC
NA	TRBV20-1	TRBJ1-1	NA	CSARRQSEAFF	TGCAGTGCAAGGCGGCAGTCTGAAGCTTTCTTT
NA	TRBV12-3/TRBV12-4	TRBJ2-1	many	CARTNVSVPRSRDEQFF	TGTGCCAGGACAAATGTCTCAGTCCCGAGAAGTAGGGATGAGCAGTTCTTC
NA	TRBV30	TRBJ2-1	NA	CAWSVGRDYNEQFF	TGTGCCTGGAGTGTAGGCAGGGACTACAATGAGCAGTTCTTC
NA	TRBV6-5	TRBJ1-6	NA	CASSYVGTRGSPLHF	TGTGCCAGCAGTTACGTTGGGACAAGGGGTTCACCCCTCCACTTT
NA	TRBV10-3	TRBJ2-7	NA	CAISDGSALTHEQYF	TGTGCCATCAGTGACGGTTCGGCGTTGACCCACGAGCAGTACTTC
NA	TRBV30	TRBJ1-1	NA	CAWSVGGNTEAFF	TGTGCCTGGAGTGTGGGGGGGAACACTGAAGCTTTCTTT
TRBD2	TRBV30	TRBJ2-1	few	CAWSYAGGWNEQFF	TGTGCCTGGTCATACGCGGGGGGCTGGAATGAGCAGTTCTTC
NA	TRBV28	TRBJ2-1	many	CASSLPRAVKFYNEQFF	TGTGCCAGCAGTCTCCCTCGGGCTGTGAAATTCTACAATGAGCAGTTCTTC
TRBD1	TRBV28	TRBJ2-6	many	CASSSGQVSGANVLTF	TGTGCCAGCAGTTCAGGACAGGTCTCTGGGGCCAACGTCCTGACTTTC
TRBD2	TRBV4-3	TRBJ2-3	many	CASSQDTSSGNTDTQYF	TGCGCCAGCAGCCAAGATACTTCTAGCGGGAACACAGATACGCAGTATTTT
NA	TRBV6-5	TRBJ2-1	few	CASSYSLEWNEQFF	TGTGCCAGCAGTTACTCGCTAGAATGGAATGAGCAGTTCTTC
NA	TRBV27	TRBJ1-4	NA	CASSSPGTTGEKLFF	TGTGCCAGCAGTTCGCCCGGGACAACGGGGGAAAAACTGTTTTTT
TRBD2	TRBV20-1	TRBJ2-1	few	CSARDVTGGEQFF	TGCAGTGCTAGAGATGTGACGGGAGGTGAGCAGTTCTTC
NA	TRBV27	TRBJ2-7	NA	CASSPLLGDEQYF	TGTGCCAGCAGTCCCTTATTAGGAGACGAGCAGTACTTC
TRBD2	TRBV24-1	TRBJ2-3	once	CATSDPGTTTDTQYF	TGTGCCACCAGTGACCCCGGGACTACCACAGATACGCAGTATTTT
NA	TRBV6-4	TRBJ2-5	NA	CASLRSHPGSETQYF	TGTGCCAGCCTGCGATCGCACCCCGGTTCGGAGACCCAGTACTTC
NA	TRBV20-1	TRBJ2-7	NA	CSARDPGRSYEQYF	TGCAGTGCTAGAGATCCGGGCAGGTCCTACGAGCAGTACTTC
TRBD2	TRBV12-3/TRBV12-4	TRBJ2-3	NA	CASSPSGRVTDTQYF	TGTGCCAGCAGTCCTAGCGGGAGGGTCACAGATACGCAGTATTTT
TRBD2	TRBV19	TRBJ2-1	many	CASRMGGYNEQFF	TGTGCCAGTAGGATGGGGGGGTACAATGAGCAGTTCTTC
NA	TRBV12-3/TRBV12-4	TRBJ1-5	many	CASSLGRDNQPQHF	TGTGCCAGCAGTTTGGGCAGGGACAATCAGCCCCAGCATTTT
NA	TRBV7-8	TRBJ1-5	many	CASSLGSTAGNQPQHF	TGTGCCAGCAGCTTAGGGTCTACGGCTGGCAATCAGCCCCAGCATTTT
NA	TRBV29-1	TRBJ2-7	many	CSVGARGRRSYEQYF	TGCAGCGTTGGAGCTCGAGGCAGGCGTTCCTACGAGCAGTACTTC
TRBD2	TRBV3-1	TRBJ2-5	NA	CASSRGLAGGGASETQYF	TGTGCCAGCAGCCGAGGACTAGCGGGGGGCGGTGCCTCAGAGACCCAGTACTTC
TRBD2	TRBV4-2	TRBJ2-3	NA	CASSYPPAGGADTQYF	TGTGCCAGCAGCTACCCCCCAGCGGGGGGGGCAGATACGCAGTATTTT
TRBD2	TRBV28	TRBJ2-1	many	CASTLGTSYYNEQFF	TGTGCCAGCACCCTCGGGACTAGCTACTACAATGAGCAGTTCTTC
NA	TRBV7-2	TRBJ2-4	NA	CASSLVTLGGNIQYF	TGTGCCAGCAGCTTAGTTACTCTGGGAGGAAACATTCAGTACTTC
NA	TRBV3-1	TRBJ2-7	NA	CASRSSVGENEQYF	TGTGCCAGCAGGTCTTCTGTGGGGGAGAACGAGCAGTACTTC
NA	TRBV11-1	TRBJ2-1	few	CASSFKHEQFF	TGTGCCAGCAGCTTTAAACATGAGCAGTTCTTC
NA	TRBV7-2	TRBJ2-7	many	CASSDKGKQYF	TGTGCCAGCAGCGACAAGGGGAAGCAGTACTTC
TRBD2	TRBV6-1	TRBJ2-7	NA	CASWGGTSYEQYF	TGTGCCAGTTGGGGGGGGACCTCCTACGAGCAGTACTTC
NA	TRBV7-9	TRBJ2-2	many	CASSAKTSGELFF	TGTGCCAGCAGCGCCAAGACATCCGGGGAGCTGTTTTTT
TRBD2	TRBV20-1	TRBJ2-1	once	CSAASGGYSGGVSLNEQFF	TGCAGTGCCGCCAGCGGGGGCTATAGCGGGGGCGTCAGTTTGAATGAGCAGTTCTTC
TRBD2	TRBV20-1	TRBJ2-4	few	CSARNAGGKNIQYF	TGCAGTGCTAGGAATGCGGGAGGGAAAAACATTCAGTACTTC
NA	TRBV7-9	TRBJ2-3	few	CASSLALSSVDTQYF	TGTGCCAGCAGCTTAGCGCTCTCTAGCGTGGATACGCAGTATTTT
NA	TRBV15	TRBJ2-1	few	CATSRAYNEQFF	TGTGCCACCAGCAGAGCCTACAATGAGCAGTTCTTC
TRBD2	TRBV9	TRBJ2-7	few	CASSVGLAGGPIPYEQYF	TGTGCCAGCAGCGTCGGACTAGCGGGGGGGCCAATACCCTACGAGCAGTACTTC
NA	TRBV12-3/TRBV12-4	TRBJ2-1	NA	CASSFSSQGLHNEQFF	TGTGCCAGCAGTTTCTCCTCACAGGGTTTACACAATGAGCAGTTCTTC
NA	TRBV7-2	TRBJ2-7	few	CASSPLTYEQYF	TGTGCCAGCAGCCCCCTTACCTACGAGCAGTACTTC
NA	TRBV28	TRBJ2-7	many	CASSSGDKSYEQYF	TGTGCCAGCAGTTCCGGTGACAAATCCTACGAGCAGTACTTC